Below are 5 T cell receptor beta chains sequenced from a single sample in a study of T-cell reconstitution after alpha-beta-depleted transplantation in children. Unique molecular identifiers were incorporated when the TCRbeta library was constructed. TCRdb re-analysed the PCR reads in MiXCR, keeping a single row per CDR3 protein. The repertoire holds approximately 190,000 distinct CDR3 sequences, with roughly 6.3% as singletons. Sequenced material: PBMCs, taken before TCRalphabeta/CD19-depleted stem cell transplant. The receptors shown here come from a girl younger than two with combined immunodeficiency, due to receive a stem cell transplant.

This sequence joins TRBV11-1 and TRBJ2-3; TRBD2 agrees at 7 bases. Trimming at V came to 4 bases and at J to 5 bases, leaving 18 bases not matched to a gene. This CDR3 comprises 18 residues. Per the germline V gene, CDR1 is SGHAT and CDR2 is FQDESV (reference sequence). The CDR3 DNA is TGTGCCAGCAGCTCCCGGGGGGTCTTAGGCGAGGAGGGAGATACGCAGTATTTT. Its translation is CASSSRGVLGEEGDTQYF. Together with reference TRBV11-1 and TRBJ2-3, the CDR3 gives the full variable domain: EAEVAQSPRYKITEKSQAVAFWCDPISGHATLYWYRQILGQGPELLVQFQDESVVDDSQLPKDRFSAERLKGVDSTLKIQPAELGDSAMYLCASSSRGVLGEEGDTQYFGPGTRLTVL.

This clonotype came up many times. The chain joins TRBV7-2 to TRBJ2-7; D gene uncertain. This CDR3 is 15 amino acids long. Germline V CDR1 and CDR2: SGHTA, FQGNSA. V was trimmed by 1 base and J by 3 bases, leaving 13 bases between them. CDR3 nucleotide sequence: TGTGCCAGCAGCTTAGGGGCCGCAATGTACTACGAGCAGTACTTC. This sequence encodes CASSLGAAMYYEQYF.

In this sample, this clonotype turned up many times. V gene TRBV5-6 combines with J gene TRBJ2-7; 12 nucleotides line up with TRBD2. Germline V CDR1 and CDR2: SGHDT, YYEEEE. The trim removed 4 bases at V and 3 bases at J, leaving 5 bases unmatched. This CDR3 comprises 15 residues. The CDR3 nucleotides read TGTGCCAGCAGCAGCTCGGGACTAGCGGGCTACGAGCAGTACTTC. Translating gives CASSSSGLAGYEQYF.

This clonotype appeared many times. The V and J genes are TRBV5-5 and TRBJ2-1, with 7 bases fitting TRBD2. The V and J ends lost 3 bases and 0 bases, in that order; junction bases with no gene match: 9. The CDR3 covers 17 residues. Germline CDR1 is SGHKS and CDR2 is YYEKEE (reference sequence). The CDR3 DNA sequence: TGTGCCAGCAGCTGGTATACTAGCGAGAGCTCCTACAATGAGCAGTTCTTC. Its translation is CASSWYTSESSYNEQFF.

The sample holds many counts of this clonotype. The gene calls are TRBV7-9 and TRBJ1-1; TRBD1 might be the D (6 bases). The germline V gene encodes CDR1 SEHNR and CDR2 FQNEAQ (reference sequence). The CDR3 has 15 amino acids. The V gene lost 0 bases and the J gene lost 3 bases, with 11 bases spanning the gap. Here the CDR3 reads CASSLATGGDTEAFF. In DNA, the CDR3 is TGTGCCAGCAGCTTAGCGACAGGCGGAGACACTGAAGCTTTCTTT.